This is a list of T cell receptor beta chains from one sample in a study of shared T cell receptors in the human thymus. Produced via immunoSEQ multiplex PCR; TCRdb's table is partial and in-frame only. The repertoire holds 700,000 to 750,000 clones, with approximately 85% as singletons. The sample was also reused in another study, on human thymus T cells.

Specimen: thymocytes. All receptors come from a girl less than two years old with a congenital heart defect. Both conserved end residues are part of each CDR3. A D gene is named only where the DNA matches it firmly. Size is omitted from some rows. Given values are once, few, many or a class for expanded clones.

cdr3_nt,cdr3_aa,clone_size,d_call,j_call,v_call,cdr3_length
TGTGCCAGCAGTATAACAGGGGGCTCTGGGGCCAACGTCCTGACTTTC,CASSITGGSGANVLTF,NA,TRBD1,TRBJ2-6,TRBV27,16
TGTGCTAGTGGTTCGGGGGGCCCCGCAAACGGGGAGCTGTTTTTT,CASGSGGPANGELFF,NA,NA,TRBJ2-2,TRBV12-5,15
TGCGCCAGCAGCCAAGATCGGTCCACCGGAGGCACTGAAGCTTTCTTT,CASSQDRSTGGTEAFF,NA,NA,TRBJ1-1,TRBV4-3,16
TGTGCCAGCAGGCCGCAACCGGGACAGGGGGCTGGAAACACCATATATTTT,CASRPQPGQGAGNTIYF,NA,TRBD1,TRBJ1-3,TRBV27,17
TGCAGCGTTGAACGGACAGGGGGCTATGGCTACACCTTC,CSVERTGGYGYTF,NA,TRBD1,TRBJ1-2,TRBV29-1,13
TGTGCCAGCAGCCCTGGGACACCATATGGCTACACCTTC,CASSPGTPYGYTF,NA,NA,TRBJ1-2,TRBV7-8,13
TGCGCCAGCAGCCAAGATTGGAGGGAGTCGGGCTACACCTTC,CASSQDWRESGYTF,NA,NA,TRBJ1-2,TRBV4-1,14
TGTGCCAGCAGGCTCGGGACAGGGGGTTACGAGCAGTACTTC,CASRLGTGGYEQYF,NA,TRBD1,TRBJ2-7,TRBV6-5,14
TGTGCCAGCAGTCGTGCCGGGACAGTGTACTATACGCAGTATTTT,CASSRAGTVYYTQYF,few,TRBD1,TRBJ2-3,TRBV27,15
TGTGCCAGCAGCCCACAAGCGGGGCCTAACTATGGCTACACCTTC,CASSPQAGPNYGYTF,NA,NA,TRBJ1-2,TRBV7-9,15
TGTGCCAGCACCCTGAGGGAACCAGGTGGAAACACCATATATTTT,CASTLREPGGNTIYF,NA,NA,TRBJ1-3,TRBV6-1,15
TGCGCCAGCAGCTTGCGTGACAGCTACGAGCAGTACTTC,CASSLRDSYEQYF,NA,NA,TRBJ2-7,TRBV5-1,13
TGTGCCAGCAGTGACATTGGGCAAAGTGGCTTTCGGCCCCAGCATTTT,CASSDIGQSGFRPQHF,NA,NA,TRBJ1-5,TRBV6-4,16
TGTGCCAGCAGCCACCGGGACAGGGGGCTTAATTCACCCCTCCACTTT,CASSHRDRGLNSPLHF,NA,TRBD1,TRBJ1-6,TRBV5-8,16
TGTGCCAGCAGCCGGGGGGCCCAGCATTTT,CASSRGAQHF,NA,NA,TRBJ1-5,TRBV6-5,10
TGCGCCAGCAGCCAAGGGTCCTCTAGCGGAACCTACGAGCAGTACTTC,CASSQGSSSGTYEQYF,NA,TRBD2,TRBJ2-7,TRBV4-3,16
TGTGCCAGCAGCGCACTAGCGGGGGGGTATTCCTACAATGAGCAGTTCTTC,CASSALAGGYSYNEQFF,NA,TRBD2,TRBJ2-1,TRBV7-8,17
TGCAGCGTTGAGGCGGGGAGCAACACTGAAGCTTTCTTT,CSVEAGSNTEAFF,NA,NA,TRBJ1-1,TRBV29-1,13
TGCGCCAGCAGCCATACCCAGACAGGGCAGAGCTATGGCTACACCTTC,CASSHTQTGQSYGYTF,NA,TRBD1,TRBJ1-2,TRBV4-1,16
TGTGCCAGCAGTTCAAGCGGTGTTGGATCCAAGAACGAGCAGTACTTC,CASSSSGVGSKNEQYF,NA,NA,TRBJ2-7,TRBV11-2,16
TGTGCCAGCAGCTTCGGAGGAAGCAATCAGCCCCAGCATTTT,CASSFGGSNQPQHF,NA,NA,TRBJ1-5,TRBV5-4,14
TGCAGCGTGAAAGACAGGGTAGACGAGCAGTACTTC,CSVKDRVDEQYF,NA,TRBD1,TRBJ2-7,TRBV29-1,12
TGCGCCAGCAGCTTGGCCTGGCGGGGACCCTTCTCCTACGAGCAGTACTTC,CASSLAWRGPFSYEQYF,NA,NA,TRBJ2-7,TRBV5-1,17
TGTGCCAGCCCCCCGGGGACTTGCTCCTACAATGAGCAGTTCTTC,CASPPGTCSYNEQFF,NA,NA,TRBJ2-1,TRBV6-1,15
TGTGCCAGCAGTGACTCTTGGCAGAACAGGGCTTACAATGAGCAGTTCTTC,CASSDSWQNRAYNEQFF,NA,NA,TRBJ2-1,TRBV6-4,17
TGTGCCAGCAGTACTGGGACAGGCTCTGGAAACACCATATATTTT,CASSTGTGSGNTIYF,once,TRBD1,TRBJ1-3,TRBV27,15
TGTGCCAGCAGCCACCCGCCTTTGGCGGAAGGGGGCGAGACCCAGTACTTC,CASSHPPLAEGGETQYF,NA,TRBD1,TRBJ2-5,TRBV5-4,17
TGTGCCATACAGGGGGCGCCCGGCTACACCTTC,CAIQGAPGYTF,NA,TRBD1,TRBJ1-2,TRBV10-3,11
TGTGCCAGCAGCACGAAATCCGGGACAGACACCAACGAGCAGTACTTC,CASSTKSGTDTNEQYF,once,TRBD1,TRBJ2-7,TRBV5-8,16
TGTGCCAGCAGTTATGGGAGGGACACTGAAGCTTTCTTT,CASSYGRDTEAFF,NA,NA,TRBJ1-1,TRBV6-5,13
TGTGCCAGCAGCTTAATTACGACAGGAGCCGGGGAGCTGTTTTTT,CASSLITTGAGELFF,NA,NA,TRBJ2-2,TRBV7-9,15
TGTGCCAGCAGCTTGCGCACCCGAGACTCCTATAATTCACCCCTCCACTTT,CASSLRTRDSYNSPLHF,NA,NA,TRBJ1-6,TRBV5-6,17
TGCAGTGCTAGAGATTTAGGAAGGGGAGGCTTT,CSARDLGRGGF,NA,NA,TRBJ1-1,TRBV20-1,11
TGTGCCAGCAGCCCCCCGAGTCCAGGGGCAAGGCACCACTATAATTCACCCCTCCACTTT,CASSPPSPGARHHYNSPLHF,NA,NA,TRBJ1-6,TRBV5-5,20
TGTGCCAGCAGTTTAGTAGTTAAGACTAGCGGGGAACACGAGCAGTACTTC,CASSLVVKTSGEHEQYF,NA,TRBD2,TRBJ2-7,TRBV28,17
TGTGCCAGCAGTTACGCTCGGACACCTCCAAACTATGGCTACACCTTC,CASSYARTPPNYGYTF,NA,NA,TRBJ1-2,TRBV6-6,16
TGCGCCAGCAGTCAATGGTCCTGGAGCGAGCAGTACTTC,CASSQWSWSEQYF,once,NA,TRBJ2-7,TRBV23-1,13
TGTGCCAGTAGATACCAGGGGGCGGACACTGAAGCTTTCTTT,CASRYQGADTEAFF,few,TRBD1,TRBJ1-1,TRBV19,14
TGTGCCAGCAGTTTAGGTCGGTTCTCCTATAATTCACCCCTCCACTTT,CASSLGRFSYNSPLHF,NA,NA,TRBJ1-6,TRBV28,16
TGTGCCAGCAGTGCTCATACAGGGAACACTGAAGCTTTCTTT,CASSAHTGNTEAFF,NA,NA,TRBJ1-1,TRBV25-1,14
TGCGCCAGCAGCCTCCTTATTGGGGAAGACCGGGACAGCCCGTTTTATGGCTACACCTTC,CASSLLIGEDRDSPFYGYTF,few,TRBD1,TRBJ1-2,TRBV4-1,20
TGTGCCAGCAGTTACTCGGGGCTTTTC,CASSYSGLF,NA,NA,TRBJ1-2,TRBV6-6,9
TGTGCCAGCAGCCATATCCCCGGGCAGGGGGCGTATGGCTACACCTTC,CASSHIPGQGAYGYTF,NA,TRBD1,TRBJ1-2,TRBV5-8,16